The clone carrying this T cell receptor beta chain is medium-sized (0.01 to 0.1%) within its sample. Produced via immunoSEQ multiplex PCR; TCRdb's table is partial and in-frame only. The table includes tens of thousands of clones, roughly 83% detected once. The data were taken from a study of blood T cell repertoires in COVID-19. At the level of the study: T cells, B-cell-depleted T cells, or PBMCs provided the cDNA or gDNA that served as material.

This CDR3 has 15 residues. Per the germline V gene, CDR1 is SGHVS and CDR2 is FNYEAQ. V lost 5 bases and J lost 4, with 15 bases in between. The V gene is TRBV7-6, the J gene TRBJ1-3; D perhaps matches TRBD1 (5 bases). Sequencing used peripheral blood. The sequence was collected from a woman aged 60 to 75 with acute or convalescent COVID-19. The CDR3 here is CASSRTGGDGNTIYF. The CDR3 DNA follows: TGTGCCAGCAGCAGGACCGGGGGGGACGGAAACACCATATATTTT.